These 14 T cell receptor beta chains were sequenced from one sample in a study of T cells in Graves' hyperthyroidism and ophthalmopathy. It was RNA transcripts that yielded the amplified TCR beta CDR3 regions. The study used the HTBI primer set for a first-round RT-PCR of the TCR CDR3. Each CDR3 protein gets one entry after TCRdb re-called the multiplex PCR reads with MiXCR. The table lists about 480,000 distinct CDR3 sequences, about an eighth of them singletons. Sequencing input: blood. The receptors derive from a woman between 18 and 29 years old with Graves' hyperthyroidism.

This clonotype was counted at least ten times. The gene calls are TRBV25-1 and TRBJ1-2, with D uncertain. This CDR3 spans 13 amino acids. Trimming took 3 bases from V and 1 from J, leaving 6 bases between them. CDR1 and CDR2 (germline): MGHDK, SYGVNS. The CDR3 bases are TGTGCCAGCAGTGATTGGAGTAACTATGGCTACACCTTC. Translated: CASSDWSNYGYTF.

This clonotype was picked up many times. This chain links TRBV6-1 with TRBJ1-1, with TRBD1 as a possible D gene (5 bases). From germline, CDR1 is MNHNS and CDR2 SASEGT. This CDR3 has 17 residues. Trimming took 4 bases from V and 4 from J, leaving 22 bases between them. The CDR3 spells CASSAPAGLQFGTEAFF. The CDR3 region has the DNA TGTGCCAGCAGTGCTCCTGCGGGGCTCCAGTTCGGCACTGAAGCTTTCTTT.

This clonotype was seen at least ten times. The V gene is TRBV10-1, the J gene TRBJ2-1, with D perhaps matching TRBD2 (6 bases). Trimming removed 6 bases at V and 0 bases at J, with 9 bases between. CDR1 is WNHNN, CDR2 SYGVQD, per germline (reference sequence). The CDR3 contains 14 residues. The CDR3 DNA reads TGCGCCAGCAGCAGGGACTTCTCCTACAATGAGCAGTTCTTC. This codes for CASSRDFSYNEQFF.

This clonotype was detected a few times. The chain carries TRBV30 and TRBJ1-1; D might be TRBD1 (5 bases). From germline, CDR1 is GTSNPN and CDR2 SVGIG (reference sequence). The ends were cut back, 4 bases at V and 6 bases at J, with 15 bases in the middle. The CDR3 length is 13 residues. CDR3 region: CAWNGGVGAEAFF. CDR3 in DNA: TGTGCCTGGAATGGCGGGGTGGGGGCTGAAGCTTTCTTT.

This clonotype occurred a few times. The chain carries TRBV12-3 or TRBV12-4 and TRBJ1-2, with 8 bases identical to TRBD1. The CDR3 length is 12 residues. V was clipped by 6 bases and J by 7 bases; unmatched bases: 4. The CDR3 spells CASRAGGAGYTF. In nucleotides, the CDR3 is TGTGCCAGCAGGGCAGGGGGCGCTGGCTACACCTTC.

This clonotype was counted at least ten times. V and J are TRBV6-1 and TRBJ2-5, with 10 bases identical to TRBD2. The V gene end was trimmed by 8 bases and the J gene end by 5 bases; junction bases not matched to a gene: 5. The CDR3 sequence is 13 residues long. Germline V CDR1 and CDR2: MNHNS, SASEGT. In DNA form, the CDR3 reads TGTGCCAGCCTCGCTAGCGGGAGCGAGACCCAGTACTTC. This encodes CASLASGSETQYF.

This clonotype has at least ten counts. This chain uses TRBV5-1 with TRBJ1-2; a weak D match, TRBD1 (5 bases). Trimming stripped 7 bases from V and 2 bases from J, with 15 bases between. CDR3 length: 14 residues. The germline gives CDR1 SGHRS, CDR2 YFSETQ. The chain's CDR3 is CASATDSYNYGYTF. CDR3 DNA sequence: TGCGCCAGCGCCACCGACAGCTACAACTATGGCTACACCTTC.

This clonotype appeared many times. This chain uses TRBV5-1 with TRBJ1-2; the match to TRBD1 covers 10 bases. This CDR3 spans 15 amino acids. Trimming took 3 bases from V and 8 from J; bases not matched to a gene: 10. CDR1 is SGHRS and CDR2 is YFSETQ in the germline V gene. Here the CDR3 DNA reads TGCGCCAGCAGCTCCTCTAAAGACAGGGGGCGAGGCTACACCTTC. Its translation is CASSSSKDRGRGYTF.

The rearrangement joins TRBV12-3 or TRBV12-4 to TRBJ1-2; 9 nucleotides line up with TRBD1. Trimming took 5 bases from V and 4 from J; bases not matched to a gene: 8. The CDR3 is 15 residues long. The chain's CDR3 is CASSRTGAFLYGYTF. CDR3 DNA sequence: TGTGCCAGCAGTCGGACAGGGGCCTTCCTCTATGGCTACACCTTC.

This clonotype came up a few times. The rearrangement uses TRBV29-1 and TRBJ2-3, with TRBD2 identical over 9 bases. V gave up 4 bases and J gave up 0 bases; unmatched junction bases: 2. CDR3 length: 14 residues. CDR1 is SQVTM and CDR2 is ANQGSEA in the germline V gene. This CDR3 reads CSVGRGGSTDTQYF. As DNA, the CDR3 is TGCAGCGTTGGGCGGGGGGGGAGCACAGATACGCAGTATTTT.

A single count supports this clonotype. J is TRBJ2-3 and V is TRBV10-3, with 7 bases lining up with TRBD1. CDR3 length: 13 amino acids. The germline V gene encodes CDR1 ENHRY and CDR2 SYGVKD. V lost 6 bases, J lost 5 bases, and 5 bases stayed unmatched. The CDR3 DNA follows: TGTGCCATCAGACAGGGGTTGGGAGATACGCAGTATTTT. This sequence encodes CAIRQGLGDTQYF.

This clonotype was seen repeatedly, ten times or more. V usage is TRBV2 and J usage is TRBJ1-1, with D possibly TRBD1 on 6 matching bases. Deletions cut 6 bases from V and 3 bases from J, with 17 bases between. Germline CDR1 SNHLY, CDR2 FYNNEI. This CDR3 comprises 15 residues. The CDR3 nucleotides are TGTGCCAGCAGGGGACTAGCAGGGGTAGACACTGAAGCTTTCTTT. Amino acid sequence: CASRGLAGVDTEAFF.

This clonotype was counted many times. The V gene is TRBV12-3 or TRBV12-4, the J gene TRBJ1-1, with D unclear. Trimming pared 4 bases from V and 2 bases from J, leaving 17 bases between. The CDR3 spans 16 residues. CDR3 DNA sequence: TGTGCCAGCAGTTCCTCTCTCAGGTTTGGTAACACTGAAGCTTTCTTT. Protein product: CASSSSLRFGNTEAFF.

This clonotype was seen ten or more times. The chain couples TRBV6-1 to TRBJ1-1, with D possibly TRBD1 on 5 matching bases. V lost 10 bases and J lost 6, with 18 bases in between. This CDR3 region has 13 residues. The germline gives CDR1 MNHNS, CDR2 SASEGT. CDR3 nucleotides: TGTGCCATCCAGGTCGGCAGGGATTCTGAAGCTTTCTTT. This translates into CAIQVGRDSEAFF.